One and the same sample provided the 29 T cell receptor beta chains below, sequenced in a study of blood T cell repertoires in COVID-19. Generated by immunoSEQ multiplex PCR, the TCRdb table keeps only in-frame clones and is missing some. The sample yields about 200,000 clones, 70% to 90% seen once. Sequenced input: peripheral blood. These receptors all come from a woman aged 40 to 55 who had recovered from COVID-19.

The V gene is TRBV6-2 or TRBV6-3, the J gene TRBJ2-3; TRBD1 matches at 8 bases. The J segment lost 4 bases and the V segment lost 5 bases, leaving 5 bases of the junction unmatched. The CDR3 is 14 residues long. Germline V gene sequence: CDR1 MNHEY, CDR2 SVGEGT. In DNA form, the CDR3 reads TGTGCCAGCAGTCAGGACAGGGACTCAGATACGCAGTATTTT. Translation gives CASSQDRDSDTQYF.

The DNA for the CDR3 is TGTGCCAGCAGCCAAGATAGCGAGCAGTACTTC. The encoded protein is CASSQDSEQYF. The J gene is TRBJ2-7, the V gene TRBV3-1 (or the pseudogene TRBV3-2); D gene uncertain. This CDR3 contains 11 residues. Trimming stripped 0 bases from V and 6 bases from J, with 3 bases between. In germline, CDR1 is LGHDT, CDR2 YNNKEL (reference sequence).

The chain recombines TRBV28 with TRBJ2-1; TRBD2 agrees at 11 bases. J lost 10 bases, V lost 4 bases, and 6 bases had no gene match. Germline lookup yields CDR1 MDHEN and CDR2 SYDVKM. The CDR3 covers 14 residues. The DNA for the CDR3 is TGTGCCAGCAGTTCCCATAGCGGGAGGGACGAGCAGTTCTTC. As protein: CASSSHSGRDEQFF.

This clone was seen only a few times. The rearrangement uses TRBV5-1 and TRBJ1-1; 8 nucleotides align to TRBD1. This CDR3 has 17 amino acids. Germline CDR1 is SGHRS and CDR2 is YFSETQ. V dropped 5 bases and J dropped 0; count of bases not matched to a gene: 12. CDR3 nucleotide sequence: TGCGCCAGCAGAACTACCGGGACAGGATGGATGAACACTGAAGCTTTCTTT. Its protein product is CASRTTGTGWMNTEAFF.

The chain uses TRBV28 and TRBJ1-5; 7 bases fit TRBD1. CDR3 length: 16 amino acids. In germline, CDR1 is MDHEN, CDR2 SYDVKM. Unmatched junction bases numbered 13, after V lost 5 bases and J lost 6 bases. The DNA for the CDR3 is TGTGCCAGCAGTACCCAACAGGGGACGGGGTCTCAGCCCCAGCATTTT. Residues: CASSTQQGTGSQPQHF.

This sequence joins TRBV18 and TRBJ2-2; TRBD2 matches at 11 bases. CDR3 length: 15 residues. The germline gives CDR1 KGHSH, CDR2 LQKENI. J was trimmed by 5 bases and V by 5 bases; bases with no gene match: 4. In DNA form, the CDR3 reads TGTGCCAGCTCATTACTAGCGGGAGATACCGGGGAGCTGTTTTTT. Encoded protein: CASSLLAGDTGELFF.

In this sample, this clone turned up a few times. CDR3 residues: CAISRLDSQETQYF. Written as DNA, the CDR3 is TGTGCCATCAGCCGTTTGGACTCGCAAGAGACCCAGTACTTC. This chain uses TRBV10-3 with TRBJ2-5; the D gene is possibly TRBD2 (5 bases). CDR1 and CDR2 (germline): ENHRY, SYGVKD. The CDR3 sequence is 14 residues long. V gave up 6 bases and J gave up 2 bases, with 13 bases separating them.

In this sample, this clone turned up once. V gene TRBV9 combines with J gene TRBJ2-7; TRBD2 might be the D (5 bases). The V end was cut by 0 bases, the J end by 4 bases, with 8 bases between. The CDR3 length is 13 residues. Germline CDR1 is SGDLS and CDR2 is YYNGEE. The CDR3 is CASSVDGGYEQYF. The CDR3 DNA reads TGTGCCAGCAGCGTAGATGGCGGGTACGAGCAGTACTTC.

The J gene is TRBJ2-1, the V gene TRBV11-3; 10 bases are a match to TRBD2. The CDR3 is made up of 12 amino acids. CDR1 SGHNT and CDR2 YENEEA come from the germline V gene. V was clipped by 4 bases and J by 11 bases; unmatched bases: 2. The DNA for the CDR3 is TGTGCCAGCAGCTATACTAGCGGGAAGCAGTTCTTC. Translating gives CASSYTSGKQFF.

The CDR3 loop reads CASSLDNTGQGILTF. CDR3 sequence (DNA): TGTGCCAGCAGCTTAGATAATACGGGCCAGGGGATTCTGACTTTC. The chain links TRBV11-3 to TRBJ2-6; TRBD1 might be the D (6 bases). Germline V lookup: CDR1 SGHNT, CDR2 YENEEA. CDR3 length: 15 amino acids. The ends were cut back, 0 bases at V and 16 bases at J, with 19 bases in the middle.

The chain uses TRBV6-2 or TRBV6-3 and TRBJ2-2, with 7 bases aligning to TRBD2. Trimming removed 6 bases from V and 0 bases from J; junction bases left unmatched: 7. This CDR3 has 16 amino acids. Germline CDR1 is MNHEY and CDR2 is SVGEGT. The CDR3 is CASSLTSRTNTGELFF. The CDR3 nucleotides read TGTGCCAGCAGCCTGACTAGCCGAACGAACACCGGGGAGCTGTTTTTT.

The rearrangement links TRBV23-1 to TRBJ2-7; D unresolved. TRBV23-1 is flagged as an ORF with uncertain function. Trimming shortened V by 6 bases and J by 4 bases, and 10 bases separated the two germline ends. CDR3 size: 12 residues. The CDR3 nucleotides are TGCGCCAGCAGGAGCCACCAATACGAGCAGTACTTC. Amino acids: CASRSHQYEQYF.

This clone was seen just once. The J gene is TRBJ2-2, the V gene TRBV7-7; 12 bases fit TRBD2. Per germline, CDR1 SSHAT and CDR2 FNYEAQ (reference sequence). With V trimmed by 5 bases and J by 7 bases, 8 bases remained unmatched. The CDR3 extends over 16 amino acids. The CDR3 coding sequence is TGTGCCAGCAGCCCCAGGACTAGCGGGACTAACGGGGAGCTGTTTTTT. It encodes CASSPRTSGTNGELFF.

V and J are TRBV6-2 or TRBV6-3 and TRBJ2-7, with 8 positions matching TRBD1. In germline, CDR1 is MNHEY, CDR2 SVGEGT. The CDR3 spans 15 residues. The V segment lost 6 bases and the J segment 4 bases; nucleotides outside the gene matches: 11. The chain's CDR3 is CASSPLDRGRYEQYF. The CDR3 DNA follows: TGTGCCAGCAGCCCCCTCGACAGGGGAAGATACGAGCAGTACTTC.

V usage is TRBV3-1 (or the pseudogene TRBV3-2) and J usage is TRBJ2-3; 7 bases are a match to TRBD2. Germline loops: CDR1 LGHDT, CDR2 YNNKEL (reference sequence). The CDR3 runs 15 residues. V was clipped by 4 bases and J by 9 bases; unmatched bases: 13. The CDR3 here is CASSPLGPAGLTQYF. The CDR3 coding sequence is TGTGCCAGCAGCCCCCTCGGACCAGCGGGACTCACGCAGTATTTT.

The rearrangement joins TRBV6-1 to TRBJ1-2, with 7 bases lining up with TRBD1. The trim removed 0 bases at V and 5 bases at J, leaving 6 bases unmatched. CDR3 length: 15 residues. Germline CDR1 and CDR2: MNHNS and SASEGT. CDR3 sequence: CASSEADTGAYGYTF. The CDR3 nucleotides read TGTGCCAGCAGTGAAGCGGACACAGGGGCATATGGCTACACCTTC.

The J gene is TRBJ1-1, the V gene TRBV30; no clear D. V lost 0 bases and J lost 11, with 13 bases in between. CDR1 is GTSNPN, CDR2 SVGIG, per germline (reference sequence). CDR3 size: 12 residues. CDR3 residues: CAWSVPEMGAFF. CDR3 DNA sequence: TGTGCCTGGAGTGTACCGGAGATGGGTGCTTTCTTT.

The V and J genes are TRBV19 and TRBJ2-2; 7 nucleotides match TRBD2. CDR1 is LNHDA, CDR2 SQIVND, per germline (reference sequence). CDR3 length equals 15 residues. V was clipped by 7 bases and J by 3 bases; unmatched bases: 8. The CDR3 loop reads CASIRASGHTGELFF. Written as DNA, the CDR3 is TGTGCCAGTATCAGGGCTAGCGGACACACCGGGGAGCTGTTTTTT.

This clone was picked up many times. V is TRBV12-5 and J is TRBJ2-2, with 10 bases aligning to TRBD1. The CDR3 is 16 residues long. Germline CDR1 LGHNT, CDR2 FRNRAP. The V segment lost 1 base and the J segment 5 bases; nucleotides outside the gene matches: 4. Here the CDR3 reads CASGLDRDRGTGELFF. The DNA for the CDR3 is TGTGCTAGTGGTTTGGACCGGGACAGGGGAACCGGGGAGCTGTTTTTT.

The CDR3 region has the DNA TGCGCCAGCAGCTTGGAGCAGCGCTACGAGCAGTACTTC. It encodes CASSLEQRYEQYF. The chain has TRBV5-1 and TRBJ2-7; no reliable D call. The length of the CDR3 is 13 residues. Trimming pared 0 bases from V and 3 bases from J, leaving 7 bases between. The germline gives CDR1 SGHRS, CDR2 YFSETQ.

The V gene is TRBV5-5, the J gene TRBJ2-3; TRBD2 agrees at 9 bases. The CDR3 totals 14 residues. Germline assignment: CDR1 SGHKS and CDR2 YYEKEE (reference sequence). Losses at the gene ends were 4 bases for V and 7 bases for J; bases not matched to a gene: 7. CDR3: CASSPQAGGNTQYF. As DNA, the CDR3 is TGTGCCAGCAGCCCCCAAGCGGGGGGCAATACGCAGTATTTT.

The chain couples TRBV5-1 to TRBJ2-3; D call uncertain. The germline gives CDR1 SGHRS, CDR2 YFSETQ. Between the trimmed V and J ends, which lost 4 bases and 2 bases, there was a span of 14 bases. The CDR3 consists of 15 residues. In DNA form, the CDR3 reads TGCGCCAGCAGCCGCCGCGAAAGTTTCACAGATACGCAGTATTTT. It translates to CASSRRESFTDTQYF. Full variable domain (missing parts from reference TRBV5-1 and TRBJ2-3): KAGVTQTPRYLIKTRGQQVTLSCSPISGHRSVSWYQQTPGQGLQFLFEYFSETQRNKGNFPGRFSGRQFSNSRSEMNVSTLELGDSALYLCASSRRESFTDTQYFGPGTRLTVL.

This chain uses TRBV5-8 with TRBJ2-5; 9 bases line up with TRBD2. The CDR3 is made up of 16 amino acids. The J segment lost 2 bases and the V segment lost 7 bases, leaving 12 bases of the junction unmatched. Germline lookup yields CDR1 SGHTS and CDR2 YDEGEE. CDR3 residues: CASRSFGREGQETQYF. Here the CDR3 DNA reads TGTGCCAGCCGGTCCTTCGGGCGGGAGGGGCAAGAGACCCAGTACTTC. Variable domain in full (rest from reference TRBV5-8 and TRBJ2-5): EAGVTQSPTHLIKTRGQQATLRCSPISGHTSVYWYQQALGLGLQFLLWYDEGEERNRGNFPPRFSGRQFPNYSSELNVNALELEDSALYLCASRSFGREGQETQYFGPGTRLLVL.

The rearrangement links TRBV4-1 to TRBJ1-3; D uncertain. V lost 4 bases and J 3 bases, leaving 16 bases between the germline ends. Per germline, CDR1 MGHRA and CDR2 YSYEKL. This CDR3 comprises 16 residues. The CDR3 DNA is TGCGCCAGCAGCCCTCCGGGGATACGAGATGGAAACACCATATATTTT. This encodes CASSPPGIRDGNTIYF.

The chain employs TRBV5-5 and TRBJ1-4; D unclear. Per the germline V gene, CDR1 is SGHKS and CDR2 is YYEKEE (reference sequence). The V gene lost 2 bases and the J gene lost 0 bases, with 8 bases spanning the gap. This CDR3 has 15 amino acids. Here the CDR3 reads CASSFGGATNEKLFF. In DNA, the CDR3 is TGTGCCAGCAGCTTTGGCGGCGCAACTAATGAAAAACTGTTTTTT.

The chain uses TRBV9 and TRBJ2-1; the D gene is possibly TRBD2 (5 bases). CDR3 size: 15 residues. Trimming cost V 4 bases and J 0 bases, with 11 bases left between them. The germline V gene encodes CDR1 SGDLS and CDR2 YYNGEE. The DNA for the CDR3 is TGTGCCAGCAGCCAAGCGGAGAGCTCCTACAATGAGCAGTTCTTC. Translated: CASSQAESSYNEQFF.

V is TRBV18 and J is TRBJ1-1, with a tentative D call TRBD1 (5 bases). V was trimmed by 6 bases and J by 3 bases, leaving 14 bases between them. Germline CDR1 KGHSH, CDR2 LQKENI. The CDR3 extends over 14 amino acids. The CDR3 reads CASSRDFQDTEAFF. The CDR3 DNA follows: TGTGCCAGCTCGCGGGACTTCCAGGACACTGAAGCTTTCTTT. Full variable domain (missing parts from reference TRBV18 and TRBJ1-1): NAGVMQNPRHLVRRRGQEARLRCSPMKGHSHVYWYRQLPEEGLKFMVYLQKENIIDESGMPKERFSAEFPKEGPSILRIQQVVRGDSAAYFCASSRDFQDTEAFFGQGTRLTVV.

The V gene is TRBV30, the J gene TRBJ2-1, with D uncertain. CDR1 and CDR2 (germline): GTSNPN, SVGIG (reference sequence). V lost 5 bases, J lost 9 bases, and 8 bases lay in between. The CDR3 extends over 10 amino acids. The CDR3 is CAWGRSEQFF. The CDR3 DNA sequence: TGTGCCTGGGGGCGGTCTGAGCAGTTCTTC.

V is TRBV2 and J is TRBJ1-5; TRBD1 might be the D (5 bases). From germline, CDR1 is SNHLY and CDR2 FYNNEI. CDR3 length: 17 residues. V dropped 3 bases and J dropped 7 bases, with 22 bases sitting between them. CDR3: CASSDPAGRTVAQPQHF. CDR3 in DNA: TGTGCCAGCAGTGACCCGGCAGGGAGGACCGTTGCGCAGCCCCAGCATTTT.